These 22 T cell receptor beta chains were sequenced from one sample in a study of shared clonotypes between healthy human individuals. The repertoire was sequenced with immunoSEQ multiplex PCR; TCRdb's copy has only in-frame clones and lacks some. The repertoire holds 450,000 to 600,000 clones, with approximately 79% as singletons. The specimen was PBMCs. The receptors were sampled from a middle-aged woman in good health. Some clones in this sample may be carry-over from other donors' samples.

The rearrangement links TRBV4-1 to TRBJ2-7; 9 positions agree with TRBD1. The V gene's germline CDR1 is MGHRA and CDR2 YSYEKL. Trimming cost V 4 bases and J 1 base; bases outside gene matches: 11. The CDR3 extends over 17 amino acids. The chain's CDR3 is CASSLHLGQGPSYEQYF. DNA for the CDR3: TGCGCCAGCAGCCTACACCTTGGACAGGGGCCGTCCTACGAGCAGTACTTC.

In DNA form, the CDR3 reads TGCGCCAGCAGCCAAGATAGGGGACGCGGGAGGGAAGAGACCCAGTACTTC. Amino acid sequence: CASSQDRGRGREETQYF. J is TRBJ2-5 and V is TRBV4-1, with 9 bases fitting TRBD2. CDR1 is MGHRA, CDR2 YSYEKL, per germline. CDR3 length: 17 residues. V lost 0 bases and J lost 3; bases outside the gene matches: 8.

The chain joins TRBV4-2 to TRBJ2-7; D gene uncertain. Per germline, CDR1 LGHNA and CDR2 YNFKEQ. Trimming removed 0 bases from V and 3 bases from J, with 12 bases in between. The CDR3 is 15 amino acids. CDR3 loop: CASSQEAQDLYEQYF. The CDR3 bases are TGTGCCAGCAGCCAAGAGGCCCAGGACCTCTACGAGCAGTACTTC.

The count of this clone is one. The chain links TRBV15 to TRBJ1-1; the match to TRBD1 covers 7 bases. The V and J ends lost 9 bases and 0 bases, in that order; junction bases with no gene match: 4. Germline V gives CDR1 LNHNV, CDR2 YYDKDF (reference sequence). CDR3 length: 13 residues. CDR3 coding DNA: TGTGCCACTGGGACAGACATGAACACTGAAGCTTTCTTT. It specifies CATGTDMNTEAFF.

CDR3 region: CASSIGTTGSYEQYF. DNA for the CDR3: TGTGCCAGTAGTATTGGGACTACCGGCTCCTACGAGCAGTACTTC. This chain uses TRBV19 with TRBJ2-7, with 7 bases lining up with TRBD2. Germline V CDR1 and CDR2: LNHDA, SQIVND (reference sequence). CDR3 length equals 15 residues. Trimming cost V 3 bases and J 0 bases; bases outside gene matches: 5.

The chain carries TRBV7-3 and TRBJ1-2; D uncertain. Germline loops: CDR1 SGHTA, CDR2 FQGTGA. Trimming cost V 2 bases and J 3 bases, with 13 bases left between them. The CDR3 is 15 amino acids. CDR3: CASSLCWITDYGYTF. CDR3 DNA sequence: TGTGCCAGCAGCTTATGCTGGATTACGGACTATGGCTACACCTTC.

As regards this clone: This may arise from a read error, as a much more abundant clone is one base away. The chain employs TRBV19 and TRBJ2-7; the D is unclear. Germline loops: CDR1 LNHDA, CDR2 SQIVND (reference sequence). The ends were cut back, 3 bases at V and 3 bases at J, with 6 bases in the middle. CDR3 length: 12 amino acids. The CDR3, as DNA: TGTGCCAGTAGTATGGGCCGCTACGAGCAGTACTTC. Translation: CASSMGRYEQYF.

CDR3 loop: CASSVAGQGRGGYTF. The CDR3 nucleotides are TGTGCCAGCAGCGTAGCCGGACAGGGGAGGGGTGGCTACACCTTC. V gene TRBV9 combines with J gene TRBJ1-2; TRBD1 matches 9 bases. This CDR3 is built from 15 residues. V gave up 0 bases and J gave up 7 bases; unmatched junction bases: 7. CDR1 and CDR2 from the germline V gene are SGDLS and YYNGEE.

As regards this clone: Other DNA sequences in the same sample also yield this CDR3. The CDR3 region has the DNA TGTGCCAGCAGCCCACAGGGGACTGGAAACACCATATATTTT. Its translation is CASSPQGTGNTIYF. V usage is TRBV7-9 and J usage is TRBJ1-3; TRBD1 agrees at 7 bases. Looked up from germline, CDR1 is SEHNR and CDR2 is FQNEAQ (reference sequence). The CDR3 is 14 amino acids. V gave up 5 bases and J gave up 2 bases; unmatched junction bases: 3.

Regarding this clone: This is likely an artifact of a read error, given a far larger clone one base away. The chain is built from TRBV7-3 and TRBJ2-2; possible D gene TRBD1, 5 bases. Per the germline V gene, CDR1 is SGHTA and CDR2 is FQGTGA. The germline V and J ends were trimmed by 2 bases and 10 bases, with 14 bases remaining between them. CDR3 length equals 14 residues. The CDR3 region has the DNA TGTGCCAGCAGCTTAGCGGTAGGGGCCGAGGAGCTGTTTTTT. It encodes CASSLAVGAEELFF.

The genes are TRBV21-1 and TRBJ2-7; the listed D gene, TRBD1, was not tested against the DNA. TRBV21-1 is given as a pseudogene. This CDR3 spans 20 amino acids. In DNA, the CDR3 is TGTGCCAGCACTACAGCGGTTAAGGGACCCGACAGGGGGTTTGACTACGAGCAGTACTTC. Protein: CASTTAVKGPDRGFDYEQYF.

V and J are TRBV10-1 and TRBJ1-1, with unresolved D. Germline V lookup: CDR1 WNHNN, CDR2 SYGVQD (reference sequence). Trimming left V 6 bases short and J 5 bases short, with 25 bases between. This CDR3 region has 17 residues. The CDR3 nucleotides read TGCGCCAGCAGAATCCCCCCGTTCGGGAGGGAGGGAACTGAAGCTTTCTTT. Amino acid sequence: CASRIPPFGREGTEAFF.

In this sample, this clone turned up many times. The chain is built from TRBV5-5 and TRBJ2-1, with D perhaps assigned TRBD1 or TRBD2 (5 bases each). V dropped 9 bases and J dropped 8 bases, with 30 bases sitting between them. This CDR3 has 17 amino acids. CDR1 and CDR2 from the germline V gene are SGHKS and YYEKEE (reference sequence). The CDR3 region is CATHSRASPRRGDEQFF. The CDR3, as DNA: TGTGCCACCCACTCGCGGGCTAGTCCAAGGAGAGGGGATGAGCAGTTCTTC.

This sequence joins TRBV5-8 and TRBJ1-1; D ambiguous. Germline CDR1 SGHTS, CDR2 YDEGEE. V lost 3 bases, J lost 2 bases, and 14 bases lay in between. This CDR3 spans 15 amino acids. The CDR3 sequence is CASSWAFPGNTEAFF. The CDR3, as DNA: TGTGCCAGCAGCTGGGCCTTCCCGGGCAACACTGAAGCTTTCTTT.

The chain joins TRBV7-2 to TRBJ1-2; 7 positions match TRBD1. The germline gives CDR1 SGHTA, CDR2 FQGNSA. There are 14 residues in the CDR3. Trimming took 1 base from V and 4 from J; bases not matched to a gene: 3. CDR3 in DNA: TGTGCCAGCAGCTTAGGCGGGACAGCCTATGGCTACACCTTC. The encoded protein is CASSLGGTAYGYTF.

The chain joins TRBV29-1 to TRBJ1-5, with D perhaps TRBD1 (5 bases). The V end lost 5 bases, the J end lost 3 bases, and 14 bases lay between the germline ends. This CDR3 region has 14 residues. The germline gives CDR1 SQVTM, CDR2 ANQGSEA. CDR3: CSVWDAAPNQPQHF. In DNA, the CDR3 is TGCAGCGTTTGGGACGCGGCCCCCAATCAGCCCCAGCATTTT.

This clone was recorded once. CDR3 sequence: CASSDRGLGGYTF. The CDR3, as DNA: TGTGCCAGCAGCGACAGGGGGCTTGGAGGCTACACCTTC. This rearrangement joins TRBV9 to TRBJ1-2; TRBD1 agrees at 9 bases. Germline V gene data show CDR1 as SGDLS and CDR2 as YYNGEE. This CDR3 has 13 amino acids. With V trimmed by 3 bases and J by 8 bases, 5 bases remained unmatched.

The chain recombines TRBV7-8 with TRBJ2-7, with 8 bases matching TRBD1. Looked up from germline, CDR1 is SGHVS and CDR2 is FQNEAQ. The CDR3 sequence is 14 residues long. Trimming removed 4 bases from V and 4 bases from J; junction bases left unmatched: 6. The CDR3 loop reads CASSSRTGRYEQYF. In DNA, the CDR3 is TGTGCCAGCAGCTCAAGGACAGGGAGGTACGAGCAGTACTTC.

This clone was recorded once. The chain is built from TRBV4-3 and TRBJ2-7, with 9 nucleotides matching TRBD2. Germline loops: CDR1 LGHNA, CDR2 YSLEER. CDR3 length: 15 residues. Trimming cost V 3 bases and J 12 bases; bases outside gene matches: 15. The CDR3 coding sequence is TGCGCCAGCAGCCAGACCGCAGCGGGAGGCATTTGGCCGTACTTC. Its protein product is CASSQTAAGGIWPYF.

The chain combines TRBV11-2 with TRBJ2-3; 10 bases are shared with TRBD2. Germline V gene data show CDR1 as SGHAT and CDR2 as FQNNGV. V lost 1 base to trimming and J lost 2 bases; unmatched junction nucleotides: 9. The CDR3 length is 18 residues. DNA of the CDR3: TGTGCCAGCAGCTTAGGGGAAGTAGCGGGAGGTAACACAGATACGCAGTATTTT. Amino acids: CASSLGEVAGGNTDTQYF. The full variable domain, rest sourced from reference TRBV11-2 and TRBJ2-3, is EAGVAQSPRYKIIEKRQSVAFWCNPISGHATLYWYQQILGQGPKLLIQFQNNGVVDDSQLPKDRFSAERLKGVDSTLKIQPAKLEDSAVYLCASSLGEVAGGNTDTQYFGPGTRLTVL.

The chain couples TRBV4-2 to TRBJ1-5, with D perhaps TRBD1 (6 bases). The CDR3 runs to 15 residues. The germline CDR1 and CDR2 sequences are LGHNA and YNFKEQ. Trimming took 0 bases from V and 7 from J, leaving 13 bases between them. In DNA form, the CDR3 reads TGTGCCAGCAGCCAAGATGGAGGGGGAGAACAGCCCCAGCATTTT. It translates to CASSQDGGGEQPQHF.

This chain connects TRBV28 to TRBJ2-5; D perhaps matches TRBD1 (5 bases). The V gene's germline CDR1 is MDHEN and CDR2 SYDVKM. CDR3 size: 12 residues. V lost 8 bases to trimming and J lost 5 bases, with 12 bases between them. CDR3 sequence: CASAGLGETQYF. For the CDR3, the DNA is TGTGCCAGCGCAGGGCTCGGGGAGACCCAGTACTTC. Full variable domain (rest looked up from reference TRBV28 and TRBJ2-5): DVKVTQSSRYLVKRTGEKVFLECVQDMDHENMFWYRQDPGLGLRLIYFSYDVKMKEKGDIPEGYSVSREKKERFSLILESASTNQTSMYLCASAGLGETQYFGPGTRLLVL.